This is a list of T cell receptor beta chains from one sample in a study of shared clonotypes between healthy human individuals. Assay used: immunoSEQ multiplex PCR; TCRdb lists only in-frame clones, some missing. Altogether millions of clones are present, roughly 96% being singletons, with the ten largest covering about 0.13%. Sequenced material: naive CD4+ T cells sorted from blood. Receptors originate from a young man in good health. Both conserved end residues are part of each CDR3. Each record gives: clone size, V gene, CDR3 length, CDR3 protein. A clone size is listed for some rows: how often the clone was seen (once, few, many), or a class if it is expanded.

clone size: -
V gene: TRBV5-1
CDR3 length: 13
CDR3 protein: CASSLKGSETQYF

clone size: -
V gene: TRBV5-5
CDR3 length: 13
CDR3 protein: CASSLARVTEAFF

clone size: -
V gene: TRBV11-3
CDR3 length: 14
CDR3 protein: CASSSSYSGNTIYF

clone size: -
V gene: TRBV5-1
CDR3 length: 14
CDR3 protein: CASSLEGIGYGYTF

clone size: -
V gene: TRBV7-9
CDR3 length: 14
CDR3 protein: CASSPNRDPGEQYF

clone size: -
V gene: TRBV6-6
CDR3 length: 14
CDR3 protein: CASSYSSELAEQFF

clone size: -
V gene: TRBV13
CDR3 length: 17
CDR3 protein: CASSPLDRGVGVETQYF

clone size: -
V gene: TRBV5-4
CDR3 length: 13
CDR3 protein: CASSSRDGDEQFF

clone size: -
V gene: TRBV7-2
CDR3 length: 16
CDR3 protein: CASSLGGSGKQETQYF

clone size: -
V gene: TRBV19
CDR3 length: 13
CDR3 protein: CASGAAFNEKLFF

clone size: -
V gene: TRBV6-6
CDR3 length: 14
CDR3 protein: CASRRGGREYEQYF

clone size: -
V gene: TRBV6-6
CDR3 length: 15
CDR3 protein: CASSYVGSASYEQYF

clone size: -
V gene: TRBV18
CDR3 length: 13
CDR3 protein: CASSPWDGYEQYF

clone size: -
V gene: TRBV6-5
CDR3 length: 14
CDR3 protein: CASSQGVRGNIQYF

clone size: -
V gene: TRBV7-2
CDR3 length: 15
CDR3 protein: CASSLRPGGPDTQYF

clone size: -
V gene: TRBV18
CDR3 length: 15
CDR3 protein: CASSTGDSGGQPQHF

clone size: -
V gene: TRBV5-1
CDR3 length: 15
CDR3 protein: CASRSTGGSTDTQYF

clone size: -
V gene: TRBV14
CDR3 length: 19
CDR3 protein: CASSRREGDTLYSNQPQHF

clone size: -
V gene: TRBV18
CDR3 length: 16
CDR3 protein: CASSEPGWVSSYEQYF

clone size: -
V gene: TRBV13
CDR3 length: 13
CDR3 protein: CASSLPGTDTQYF

clone size: -
V gene: TRBV29-1
CDR3 length: 15
CDR3 protein: CSVWGGSIGVYEQYF

clone size: -
V gene: TRBV28
CDR3 length: 12
CDR3 protein: CASTRQEGGYTF

clone size: -
V gene: TRBV5-6
CDR3 length: 16
CDR3 protein: CASSLVPDRAKDTQYF

clone size: -
V gene: TRBV30
CDR3 length: 11
CDR3 protein: CAWNTENTIYF

clone size: -
V gene: TRBV14
CDR3 length: 13
CDR3 protein: CASSQGYPGELFF

clone size: -
V gene: TRBV29-1
CDR3 length: 13
CDR3 protein: CSVTNGGATRAFF

clone size: -
V gene: TRBV4-1
CDR3 length: 15
CDR3 protein: CASSQVVGANSPLHF

clone size: -
V gene: TRBV9
CDR3 length: 14
CDR3 protein: CASSASLALETQYF

clone size: once
V gene: TRBV6-1
CDR3 length: 15
CDR3 protein: CASVTGHYSNQPQHF

clone size: -
V gene: TRBV28
CDR3 length: 14
CDR3 protein: CASSQGFGNQPQHF